The 20 T cell receptor beta chains given below trace back to one sample, sequenced in a study of T cells in localized non-small cell lung cancer. TCRdb keeps only in-frame clones here, not all; method: immunoSEQ multiplex PCR. Found here are 53,000 or so clones, over 80% of them singletons; the top ten hold about 18%. Source: peripheral blood mononuclear cells, taken before any cancer treatment. The receptors come from a man aged 35 to 69 with stage III lung adenocarcinoma.

The J gene is TRBJ1-2, the V gene TRBV4-1; the D is unclear. Trimming removed 3 bases at V and 10 bases at J, with 18 bases between. The CDR3 extends over 14 amino acids. Per germline, CDR1 MGHRA and CDR2 YSYEKL. The CDR3 protein is CASSHNDRGFAYTF. CDR3 nucleotide sequence: TGCGCCAGCAGCCATAACGACCGGGGATTTGCCTACACCTTC.

The chain is built from TRBV4-2 and TRBJ2-2; D gene ambiguous. V was trimmed by 8 bases and J by 0 bases, leaving 10 bases between them. The length of the CDR3 is 14 residues. Germline V gene sequence: CDR1 LGHNA, CDR2 YNFKEQ. In nucleotides, the CDR3 is TGTGCCAGCTCCAGTATTACGAACACCGGGGAGCTGTTTTTT. Translating it yields CASSSITNTGELFF.

V usage is TRBV5-6 and J usage is TRBJ2-1; D gene unclear. Germline-derived CDR1 and CDR2 are SGHDT and YYEEEE. The CDR3 has 14 amino acids. V lost 4 bases and J 4 bases, leaving 12 bases between the germline ends. CDR3 DNA: TGTGCCAGCAGCCTGTTGGACCGTTACAATGAGCAGTTCTTC. As protein: CASSLLDRYNEQFF. The complete variable domain, with remaining parts taken from reference TRBV5-6 and TRBJ2-1, reads DAGVTQSPTHLIKTRGQQVTLRCSPKSGHDTVSWYQQALGQGPQFIFQYYEEEERQRGNFPDRFSGHQFPNYSSELNVNALLLGDSALYLCASSLLDRYNEQFFGPGTRLTVL.

The table lists this clone with a count of one. This sequence joins TRBV14 and TRBJ1-1; no clear D. Trimming left V 0 bases short and J 7 bases short, with 9 bases between. Germline V lookup: CDR1 SGHDN, CDR2 FVKESK. The CDR3 spans 13 residues. The CDR3 DNA sequence: TGTGCCAGCAGCCAAGATTCTATAGTTGAAGCTTTCTTT. This gives the protein CASSQDSIVEAFF.

The chain recombines TRBV4-3 with TRBJ2-3, with a tentative D call TRBD2 (7 bases). This CDR3 region has 17 residues. V gave up 0 bases and J gave up 5 bases, with 18 bases separating them. Germline-derived CDR1 and CDR2 are LGHNA and YSLEER. The CDR3 protein is CASSQDLAGAGGDTQYF. In DNA form, the CDR3 reads TGCGCCAGCAGCCAAGATCTCGCGGGGGCCGGGGGAGATACGCAGTATTTT.

The V and J genes are TRBV2 and TRBJ1-4; no definite D call. CDR1 SNHLY and CDR2 FYNNEI come from the germline V gene. CDR3 length equals 12 residues. The V gene lost 5 bases and the J gene lost 11 bases, with 12 bases spanning the gap. The CDR3 nucleotides read TGTGCCAGCAGTTCTGGAGTTGGCAAACTGTTTTTT. Translation gives CASSSGVGKLFF.

The V and J genes are TRBV10-1 and TRBJ2-7; 9 bases fit TRBD1. The CDR3 sequence is 11 residues long. Germline trimming cut 10 bases from V and 5 bases from J; bases unmatched to any gene: 3. Germline CDR1 and CDR2: WNHNN and SYGVQD (reference sequence). In DNA, the CDR3 is TGCGCCACTAGGACAGGGGACGAGCAGTACTTC. Translation gives CATRTGDEQYF.

The gene calls are TRBV12-5 and TRBJ1-1, with D perhaps TRBD1 (6 bases). In germline, CDR1 is LGHNT, CDR2 FRNRAP. The V and J ends lost 7 bases and 1 base respectively, with 10 bases between them. This CDR3 region has 13 residues. The CDR3 here is CASAGGQNTEAFF. In nucleotides, the CDR3 is TGTGCTAGTGCCGGGGGCCAGAACACTGAAGCTTTCTTT. The full variable domain, completed using reference TRBV12-5 and TRBJ1-1, is DARVTQTPRHKVTEMGQEVTMRCQPILGHNTVFWYRQTMMQGLELLAYFRNRAPLDDSGMPKDRFSAEMPDATLATLKIQPSEPRDSAVYFCASAGGQNTEAFFGQGTRLTVV.

V gene TRBV7-2 combines with J gene TRBJ2-5, with 8 bases that match TRBD1. V shed 2 bases, J shed 1 base, and the junction held 3 bases outside the gene matches. The CDR3 consists of 15 residues. Germline loops: CDR1 SGHTA, CDR2 FQGNSA. This CDR3 reads CASSLTTGGQETQYF. The CDR3 bases are TGTGCCAGCAGCTTAACCACAGGGGGCCAAGAGACCCAGTACTTC.

The rearrangement links TRBV19 to TRBJ2-5; no firm D call. CDR3 length: 15 residues. Between the trimmed V and J ends, which lost 4 bases and 2 bases, there was a span of 14 bases. The germline gives CDR1 LNHDA, CDR2 SQIVND (reference sequence). CDR3 sequence (DNA): TGTGCCAGTAGTAGGCCCCAGGCGACGCAAGAGACCCAGTACTTC. Protein: CASSRPQATQETQYF.

The genes are TRBV5-1 and TRBJ2-1; the match to TRBD1 covers 8 bases. V was clipped by 7 bases and J by 9 bases; unmatched bases: 6. This CDR3 region has 12 residues. Germline CDR1 SGHRS, CDR2 YFSETQ. CDR3 in DNA: TGCGCCAGCCTAACAACAGGGGGTGAGCAGTTCTTC. It specifies CASLTTGGEQFF.

The chain employs TRBV10-3 and TRBJ2-1, with TRBD2 identical over 10 bases. The V and J ends lost 4 bases and 6 bases, in that order; junction bases with no gene match: 3. From germline, CDR1 is ENHRY and CDR2 SYGVKD. CDR3 length equals 14 residues. CDR3 region: CAISAQREGNEQFF. In nucleotides, the CDR3 is TGTGCCATCAGTGCCCAGCGGGAGGGCAATGAGCAGTTCTTC.

This clone came up a few times. As DNA, the CDR3 is TGTGCCAGCAGGGCGGGAGGCGACACCGGGGAGCTGTTTTTT. Its translation: CASRAGGDTGELFF. This rearrangement joins TRBV7-2 to TRBJ2-2; 8 bases line up with TRBD2. J lost 3 bases, V lost 6 bases, and 3 bases had no gene match. Germline V gene lookup returns CDR1 SGHTA and CDR2 FQGNSA. CDR3 length: 14 residues.

This clone has a single count. The chain carries TRBV11-2 and TRBJ1-3, with TRBD1 as a possible D gene (5 bases). Between the trimmed V and J ends, which lost 2 bases and 7 bases, there was a span of 9 bases. This CDR3 region has 13 residues. Germline V lookup: CDR1 SGHAT, CDR2 FQNNGV. CDR3 in amino acids: CASSLRGFNTIYF. CDR3 in DNA: TGTGCCAGCAGCTTACGGGGGTTCAACACCATATATTTT.

The rearrangement links TRBV6-1 to TRBJ2-6, with D possibly being TRBD1 (6 bases). The CDR3 loop spans 19 amino acids. V was shortened by 1 base and J by 0 bases, with 16 bases between the two germline ends. The germline V gene encodes CDR1 MNHNS and CDR2 SASEGT. The CDR3 is CASSEGFTGTISGANVLTF. CDR3 in DNA: TGTGCCAGCAGTGAAGGGTTCACAGGGACGATCTCTGGGGCCAACGTCCTGACTTTC.

This rearrangement joins TRBV19 to TRBJ1-2, with 7 nucleotides matching TRBD1. Germline values: CDR1 LNHDA, CDR2 SQIVND (reference sequence). V shed 3 bases and J 5 bases; nucleotides not matched to a gene: 12. The CDR3 extends over 16 amino acids. CDR3 residues: CASSMGGGGQSYGYTF. Written as DNA, the CDR3 is TGTGCCAGTAGTATGGGCGGAGGGGGCCAATCTTATGGCTACACCTTC. Variable domain in full (rest from reference TRBV19 and TRBJ1-2): DGGITQSPKYLFRKEGQNVTLSCEQNLNHDAMYWYRQDPGQGLRLIYYSQIVNDFQKGDIAEGYSVSREKKESFPLTVTSAQKNPTAFYLCASSMGGGGQSYGYTFGSGTRLTVV.

The J gene is TRBJ2-7, the V gene TRBV2; weak D call: TRBD1 (6 bases). This CDR3 has 14 residues. Trimming left V 7 bases short and J 1 base short, with 14 bases between. Germline CDR1 SNHLY, CDR2 FYNNEI. CDR3 sequence (DNA): TGTGCCAGCATGAGCCGGGACACTTCCTACGAGCAGTACTTC. Protein product: CASMSRDTSYEQYF.

This chain joins TRBV9 and TRBJ1-2; D possibly corresponds to TRBD1 (5 bases). Trimming shortened V by 2 bases and J by 8 bases, and 10 bases separated the two germline ends. The CDR3 covers 12 residues. In germline, CDR1 is SGDLS, CDR2 YYNGEE. CDR3 sequence (DNA): TGTGCCAGCAGCGTTGCAGGGACCGGCTACACCTTC. Protein sequence: CASSVAGTGYTF.

The chain has TRBV7-9 and TRBJ1-4; 10 nucleotides match TRBD1. In germline, CDR1 is SEHNR, CDR2 FQNEAQ (reference sequence). J lost 8 bases, V lost 4 bases, and 10 bases had no gene match. This CDR3 is 16 amino acids long. The chain's CDR3 is CASSSRDRGSEEKLFF. The CDR3, as DNA: TGTGCCAGCAGCTCCCGGGACAGGGGATCAGAAGAAAAACTGTTTTTT.

V gene TRBV18 combines with J gene TRBJ2-5; the D is unclear. The V end was cut by 5 bases, the J end by 4 bases, with 11 bases between. The CDR3 runs 13 residues. Germline V lookup: CDR1 KGHSH, CDR2 LQKENI. The CDR3 region is CASSSQEGETQYF. As DNA, the CDR3 is TGTGCCAGCTCAAGTCAGGAAGGAGAGACCCAGTACTTC.